Listed below are T cell receptor beta chains from one sample, sequenced in a study of early T cells in non-severe SARS-CoV-2 infection. From the 5' RACE reads, TCRdb called clonotypes with MiXCR, one entry per CDR3 protein. The data hold some 30,000 distinct CDR3 sequences, with 4.6% observed a single time. The source material was whole blood, sampled at baseline. The receptors were gathered from an adult who was a healthcare worker with PCR-confirmed SARS-CoV-2 infection or an uninfected control (not recorded which). Both conserved end residues are part of each CDR3. Fields, in order: clone size, D gene, V gene, J gene, CDR3 DNA, CDR3 protein. D genes are given only for firm matches. Rows give clone size only sometimes, using once, few, many, or a class for an expanded clone.

>NA|TRBD1|TRBV20-1|TRBJ1-2
TGCAGTGCTCCAGGGACAGCCGTTGATGTTGGCTACACCTTC
CSAPGTAVDVGYTF
>few|NA|TRBV12-3/TRBV12-4|TRBJ1-5
TGTGCCAGCAGGGGGGGCTTAGGCAATCAGCCCCAGCATTTT
CASRGGLGNQPQHF
>many|NA|TRBV20-1|TRBJ2-7
TGCAGTGCTAGTGAAGGGGTCTCCTACGAGCAGTACTTC
CSASEGVSYEQYF
>many|NA|TRBV6-5|TRBJ2-1
TGTGCCAGCAGTAAAGGCCAGACCCCCTACAATGAGCAGTTCTTC
CASSKGQTPYNEQFF
>many|NA|TRBV5-6|TRBJ2-5
TGTGCCAGCAGCTTGAACAGATATCAAGAGACCCAGTACTTC
CASSLNRYQETQYF
>many|TRBD1|TRBV5-1|TRBJ2-7
TGCGCCAGCAGCCTGCAGGGGACAGGGGGCGAGCAGTACTTC
CASSLQGTGGEQYF
>many|NA|TRBV4-3|TRBJ2-3
TGCGCCAGCAGCCAGGGCGTCCGGGGTGCTGGAGATACGCAGTATTTT
CASSQGVRGAGDTQYF
>many|TRBD2|TRBV7-3|TRBJ2-3
TGTGCCAGCAGCCTTCGCTCTTACCCTAGCGGGGCTTTATCCACAGATACGCAGTATTTT
CASSLRSYPSGALSTDTQYF
>many|TRBD1|TRBV7-8|TRBJ1-6
TGTGCCAGCACCCCTGGACAGGGGGGGATTTGGAATTCACCCCTCCACTTT
CASTPGQGGIWNSPLHF
>many|NA|TRBV28|TRBJ2-4
TGTGCCAGCAGTTCCACCGACGGACAGATAGCCAAAAACATTCAGTACTTC
CASSSTDGQIAKNIQYF
>many|TRBD2|TRBV7-6|TRBJ2-1
TGTGCCAGCAGCCCAGGGACTAGCGGAACACAGCAGTTCTTC
CASSPGTSGTQQFF
>many|NA|TRBV7-9|TRBJ2-1
TGTGCCAGCAGCTTAGGAGGGACAAGTATTGAGCAGTTCTTC
CASSLGGTSIEQFF
>many|TRBD1|TRBV6-6|TRBJ1-1
TGTGCCAGCAGCTTCGGACAGGGACGCATGAACACTGAAGCTTTCTTT
CASSFGQGRMNTEAFF
>many|NA|TRBV27|TRBJ2-1
TGTGCCAGCAGTTTTATGCTACCCTACAATGAGCAGTTCTTC
CASSFMLPYNEQFF
>NA|NA|TRBV11-2|TRBJ2-1
TGTGCCAGCAGCATTGACAGCAATGAGCAGTTCTTC
CASSIDSNEQFF
>NA|NA|TRBV2|TRBJ1-5
TGTGCCAGCAGTGATGGGTTTTCATCTCAGTCCCAGCATTTT
CASSDGFSSQSQHF
>many|NA|TRBV7-8|TRBJ2-5
TGTGCCAGCAGCGGGTCTAGCGATTTTATGGAGACCCAGTACTTC
CASSGSSDFMETQYF
>medium-sized|NA|TRBV9|TRBJ2-5
TGTGCCAGCAGCGACGGGGTAAAAGAGACCCAGTACTTC
CASSDGVKETQYF
>many|NA|TRBV28|TRBJ2-2
TGTGCCAGTCTTGTCGCAGTCACCGGGGAGCTGTTTTTT
CASLVAVTGELFF
>many|NA|TRBV28|TRBJ2-7
TGTGCCACCCAGAGGGCCTTCGGGACTCAAACCTACGAGCAGTACTTC
CATQRAFGTQTYEQYF
>many|TRBD2|TRBV4-2|TRBJ2-7
TGTGCCAGCAGCCACCGACTAGCGGCTCGCGACGAGCAGTACTTC
CASSHRLAARDEQYF
>few|NA|TRBV2|TRBJ1-1
TGTGCCAGCAGTGATCCGGGACGAACTATATCGGGGACTGAAGCTTTCTTT
CASSDPGRTISGTEAFF
>many|NA|TRBV29-1|TRBJ2-6
TGCAGCGTTGGTGAAATCTCTGGGGCCAACGTCCTGACTTTC
CSVGEISGANVLTF
>many|NA|TRBV7-7|TRBJ2-7
TGTGCCAGCAGCTTCCACGGACACCTTAATTACGAGCAGTACTTC
CASSFHGHLNYEQYF
>many|NA|TRBV27|TRBJ1-1
TGTGCCAACCCGCAGGGGAACACTGAAGCTTTCTTT
CANPQGNTEAFF
>many|NA|TRBV7-6|TRBJ2-2
TGTGCCAGCAGCTTAGGAGGCACCCCGCGAACCGGGGAGCTGTTTTTT
CASSLGGTPRTGELFF
>many|TRBD2|TRBV7-8|TRBJ2-1
TGTGCCAGCAGCCCGCTTCAGCGGGAGAGCTACAATGAGCAGTTCTTC
CASSPLQRESYNEQFF
>NA|NA|TRBV6-2/TRBV6-3|TRBJ1-2
TGTGCCAGCAGGCGGACTCCCCCCATCAGGGATGGCTACACCTTC
CASRRTPPIRDGYTF
>many|NA|TRBV3-1|TRBJ2-3
TGTGCCAGCAGCCAAGAAAAAGGTAGCGGCGGCACAGATACGCAGTATTTT
CASSQEKGSGGTDTQYF
>medium-sized|TRBD2|TRBV15|TRBJ2-3
TGTGCCACCAGCAGGGGGGAGGGGAGCACAGATACGCAGTATTTT
CATSRGEGSTDTQYF
>NA|NA|TRBV5-1|TRBJ2-1
TGCGCCAGCAGGAGGTTCTTTACAGACAATGAGCAGTTCTTC
CASRRFFTDNEQFF
>NA|NA|TRBV7-9|TRBJ1-6
TGTGCCAGCAGCCCTAATAATTCACCCCTCCACTTT
CASSPNNSPLHF
>many|TRBD1|TRBV5-5|TRBJ1-5
TGTGCCAGCAGCTTGGTTCAGGGGGTTCAGCCCCAGCATTTT
CASSLVQGVQPQHF
>many|NA|TRBV12-3/TRBV12-4|TRBJ1-1
TGTGCCAGCAGTTTCTCGGGGCGCGAAGCTTTCTTT
CASSFSGREAFF
>many|NA|TRBV9|TRBJ2-5
TGTGCCAGCAGCGACAGAGCAGAGACCCAGTACTTC
CASSDRAETQYF
>few|TRBD2|TRBV7-2|TRBJ2-4
TGTGCCAGCAGCCCCAACCCCGGGGGGGACATTCAGTACTTC
CASSPNPGGDIQYF